The 10 T cell receptor beta chains given below trace back to one sample, sequenced in a study of cytomegalovirus exposure and HLA in healthy donors. In the PCR, 60 Vbeta and 13 Jbeta primers were used. Repertoires were generated with immunoSEQ multiplex PCR, while TCRdb's copy carries only in-frame clones and drops some. The sample lists roughly 250,000 clones, 80% seen once, with roughly 0.3% in the top ten. Sequenced sample: PBMCs. The receptors originated from a girl aged 2 to 9 in good health and CMV-seronegative.

CDR3 DNA: TGTGCCAGCAGTTTTTCAGGGGGTCAGCCCCAGCATTTT. It translates to CASSFSGGQPQHF. The chain recombines TRBV6-6 with TRBJ1-5; TRBD1 aligns across 7 bases. CDR1 is MNHNY, CDR2 SVGAGI, per germline (reference sequence). The CDR3 length is 13 residues. With 4 bases clipped from V and 6 bases from J, the junction kept 3 bases outside the gene matches.

This CDR3 is CASSFGTGPYEQYF. CDR3 bases: TGCGCCAGCAGCTTCGGGACAGGGCCTTACGAGCAGTACTTC. The rearrangement links TRBV5-1 to TRBJ2-5; 9 bases match TRBD1. With the DNA end fitting TRBJ2-7 better, the J assignment may be wrong. The CDR3 totals 14 residues. Germline CDR1 is SGHRS and CDR2 is YFSETQ.

The V gene is TRBV13, the J gene TRBJ2-6; D is perhaps TRBD2 (5 bases). V was shortened by 1 base and J by 1 base, with 11 bases between the two germline ends. The V gene's germline CDR1 is PRHDT and CDR2 FYEKMQ (reference sequence). The length of the CDR3 is 17 residues. CDR3 sequence: CASSLDGVSSGANVLTF. The CDR3 nucleotides are TGTGCCAGCAGCTTAGACGGGGTTTCGTCTGGGGCCAACGTCCTGACTTTC.

The chain has TRBV5-1 and TRBJ2-1; D is unresolved. This CDR3 comprises 14 residues. V lost 3 bases and J lost 7, with 14 bases in between. Germline loops: CDR1 SGHRS, CDR2 YFSETQ. The CDR3 loop reads CASSSTSMRNEQFF. The CDR3 bases are TGCGCCAGCAGCTCGACGTCTATGAGGAATGAGCAGTTCTTC.

V is TRBV20-1 and J is TRBJ1-1, with D perhaps TRBD1 (5 bases). Between the trimmed V and J ends, which lost 6 bases and 6 bases, there was a span of 11 bases. The CDR3 covers 11 residues. From germline, CDR1 is DFQATT and CDR2 SNEGSKA (reference sequence). The CDR3 DNA reads TGCAGTGCGACGTTGGGGCCTGAAGCTTTCTTT. It encodes CSATLGPEAFF.

The count of this clone is one. The J gene is TRBJ1-5, the V gene TRBV7-9; no clear D gene. The V and J ends lost 2 bases and 1 base respectively, with 9 bases between them. Germline V gives CDR1 SEHNR, CDR2 FQNEAQ (reference sequence). The CDR3 consists of 15 residues. CDR3 sequence: CASSLFDGSNQPQHF. CDR3 DNA: TGTGCCAGCAGCTTATTTGACGGGAGCAATCAGCCCCAGCATTTT. The variable domain in full, with the rest retrieved from reference TRBV7-9 and TRBJ1-5, is DTGVSQNPRHKITKRGQNVTFRCDPISEHNRLYWYRQTLGQGPEFLTYFQNEAQLEKSRLLSDRFSAERPKGSFSTLEIQRTEQGDSAMYLCASSLFDGSNQPQHFGDGTRLSIL.

CDR3 bases: TGTGCCAGCGAGAATCTAGCGGGGGGTCAAGAGACCCAGTACTTC. Encoded protein: CASENLAGGQETQYF. V is TRBV6-1 and J is TRBJ2-5, with 11 bases identical to TRBD2. Germline values: CDR1 MNHNS, CDR2 SASEGT. CDR3 length: 15 amino acids. V was pared by 8 bases and J by 2 bases, with 7 bases of the junction left unmatched.

The chain combines TRBV19 with TRBJ2-3; D might be TRBD2 (6 bases). The length of the CDR3 is 14 residues. V was clipped by 1 base and J by 4 bases, with 9 bases between them. Germline CDR1 reads LNHDA; CDR2 reads SQIVND (reference sequence). The CDR3 region is CASSIAGAADTQYF. The CDR3 DNA reads as TGTGCCAGTAGTATAGCGGGAGCCGCAGATACGCAGTATTTT.

The V gene is TRBV28, the J gene TRBJ2-7, with D unclear. The CDR3 runs to 14 residues. Trimming took 8 bases from V and 4 from J, leaving 18 bases between them. Per the germline V gene, CDR1 is MDHEN and CDR2 is SYDVKM. CDR3 sequence: CASGFDLTGYEQYF. For the CDR3, the DNA is TGTGCCAGCGGATTTGACTTAACGGGTTACGAGCAGTACTTC. The whole variable domain, remainder taken from reference TRBV28 and TRBJ2-7, is DVKVTQSSRYLVKRTGEKVFLECVQDMDHENMFWYRQDPGLGLRLIYFSYDVKMKEKGDIPEGYSVSREKKERFSLILESASTNQTSMYLCASGFDLTGYEQYFGPGTRLTVT.

CDR3 in amino acids: CASSMSRGVAGSYNEQFF. The CDR3 DNA follows: TGTGCCAGTAGTATGTCTCGGGGTGTAGCGGGCTCCTACAATGAGCAGTTCTTC. The chain is built from TRBV19 and TRBJ2-1, with 7 bases matching TRBD2. This CDR3 has 18 residues. Germline-derived CDR1 and CDR2 are LNHDA and SQIVND (reference sequence). V was clipped by 3 bases and J by 0 bases; unmatched bases: 11.